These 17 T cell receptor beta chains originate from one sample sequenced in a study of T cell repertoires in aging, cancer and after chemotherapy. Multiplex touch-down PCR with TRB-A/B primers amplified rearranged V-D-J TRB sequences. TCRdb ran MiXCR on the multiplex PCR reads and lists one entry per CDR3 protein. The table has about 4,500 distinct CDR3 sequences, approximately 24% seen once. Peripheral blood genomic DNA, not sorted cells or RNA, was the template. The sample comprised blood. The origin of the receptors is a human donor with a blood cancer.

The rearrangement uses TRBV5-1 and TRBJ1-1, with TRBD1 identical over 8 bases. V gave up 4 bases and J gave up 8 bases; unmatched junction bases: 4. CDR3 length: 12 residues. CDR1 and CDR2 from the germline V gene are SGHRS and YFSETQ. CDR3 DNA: TGCGCCAGCAGCCTCGGACAGGGAGAAGCTTTCTTT. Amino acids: CASSLGQGEAFF.

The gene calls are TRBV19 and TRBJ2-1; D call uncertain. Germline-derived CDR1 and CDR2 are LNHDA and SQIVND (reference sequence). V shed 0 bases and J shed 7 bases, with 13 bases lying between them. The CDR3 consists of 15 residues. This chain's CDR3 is CASSIDVNSRNEQFF. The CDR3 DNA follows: TGTGCCAGTAGTATAGATGTTAACAGCAGAAATGAGCAGTTCTTC.

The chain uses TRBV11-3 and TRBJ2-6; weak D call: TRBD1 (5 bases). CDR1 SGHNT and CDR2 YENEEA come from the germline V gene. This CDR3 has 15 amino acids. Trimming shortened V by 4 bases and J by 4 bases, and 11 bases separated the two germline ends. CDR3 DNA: TGTGCCAGCAGCTCCGACAGTCGAGGGGCCAACGTCCTGACTTTC. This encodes CASSSDSRGANVLTF.

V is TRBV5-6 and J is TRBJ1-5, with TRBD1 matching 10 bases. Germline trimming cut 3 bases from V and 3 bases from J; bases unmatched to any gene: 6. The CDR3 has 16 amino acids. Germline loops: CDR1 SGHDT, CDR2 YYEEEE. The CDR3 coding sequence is TGTGCCAGCAGCTCCAGACAGGGGGCGTTCAATCAGCCCCAGCATTTT. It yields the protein CASSSRQGAFNQPQHF.

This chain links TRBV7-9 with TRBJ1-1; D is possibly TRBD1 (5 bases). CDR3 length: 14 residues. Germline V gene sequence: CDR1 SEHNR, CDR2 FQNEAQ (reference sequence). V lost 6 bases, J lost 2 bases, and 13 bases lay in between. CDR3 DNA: TGTGCCAGCAGGGACACAGGCGGTAACACTGAAGCTTTCTTT. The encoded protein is CASRDTGGNTEAFF.

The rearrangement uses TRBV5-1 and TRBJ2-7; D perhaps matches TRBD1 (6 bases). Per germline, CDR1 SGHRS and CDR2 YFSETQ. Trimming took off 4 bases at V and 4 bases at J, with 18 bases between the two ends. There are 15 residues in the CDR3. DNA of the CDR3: TGCGCCAGCAGCCCGGGGACACCGAAACCTTACGAGCAGTACTTC. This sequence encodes CASSPGTPKPYEQYF.

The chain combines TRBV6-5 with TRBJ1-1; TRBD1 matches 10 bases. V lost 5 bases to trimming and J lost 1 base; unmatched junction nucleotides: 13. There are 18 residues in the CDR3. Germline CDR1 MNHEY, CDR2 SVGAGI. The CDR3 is CASSDYWTGGNANTEAFF. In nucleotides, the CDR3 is TGTGCCAGCAGTGATTATTGGACAGGGGGTAACGCGAACACTGAAGCTTTCTTT.

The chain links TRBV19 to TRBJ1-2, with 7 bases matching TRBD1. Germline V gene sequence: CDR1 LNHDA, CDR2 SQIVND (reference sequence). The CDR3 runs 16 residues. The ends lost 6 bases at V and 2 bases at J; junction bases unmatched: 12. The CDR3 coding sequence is TGTGCCAGTAGAACGAGAGTGAGACAGGGAAACTATGGCTACACCTTC. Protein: CASRTRVRQGNYGYTF.

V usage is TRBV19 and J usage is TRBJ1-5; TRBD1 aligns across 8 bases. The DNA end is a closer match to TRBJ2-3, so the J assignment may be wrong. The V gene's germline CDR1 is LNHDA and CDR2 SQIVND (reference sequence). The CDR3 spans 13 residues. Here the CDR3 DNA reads TGTGCCAGTAATGGACAGGGTAATCAGCCCCAGTATTTT. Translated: CASNGQGNQPQYF.

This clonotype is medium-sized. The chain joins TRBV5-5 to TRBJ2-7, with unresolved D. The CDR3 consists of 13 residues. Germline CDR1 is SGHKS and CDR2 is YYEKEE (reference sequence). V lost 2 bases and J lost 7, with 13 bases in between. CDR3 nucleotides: TGTGCCAGCAGCTTTTATGGCGGACCAGAGCAGTACTTC. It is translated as CASSFYGGPEQYF.

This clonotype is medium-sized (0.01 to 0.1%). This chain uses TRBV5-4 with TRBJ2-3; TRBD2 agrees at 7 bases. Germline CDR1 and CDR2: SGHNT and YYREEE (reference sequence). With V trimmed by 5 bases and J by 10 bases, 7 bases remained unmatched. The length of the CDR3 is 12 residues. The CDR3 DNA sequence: TGTGCCAGCAGGGGTGCCGCGGGGGCGCAGTATTTT. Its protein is CASRGAAGAQYF.

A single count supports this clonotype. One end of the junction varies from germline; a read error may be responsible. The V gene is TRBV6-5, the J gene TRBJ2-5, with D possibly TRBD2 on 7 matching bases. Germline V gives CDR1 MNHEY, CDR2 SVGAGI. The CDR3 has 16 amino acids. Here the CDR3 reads CATSESVWGGRETQYF. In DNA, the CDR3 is TGTGCCACCAGTGAATCGGTCTGGGGGGGCAGGGAGACCCAGTACTTC.

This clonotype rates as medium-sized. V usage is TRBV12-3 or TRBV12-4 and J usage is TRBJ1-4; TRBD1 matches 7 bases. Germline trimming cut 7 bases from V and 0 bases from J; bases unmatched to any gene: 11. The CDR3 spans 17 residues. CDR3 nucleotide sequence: TGTGCCAGCACGCCCCCCGGGACAGATGCAACTAATGAAAAACTGTTTTTT. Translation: CASTPPGTDATNEKLFF.

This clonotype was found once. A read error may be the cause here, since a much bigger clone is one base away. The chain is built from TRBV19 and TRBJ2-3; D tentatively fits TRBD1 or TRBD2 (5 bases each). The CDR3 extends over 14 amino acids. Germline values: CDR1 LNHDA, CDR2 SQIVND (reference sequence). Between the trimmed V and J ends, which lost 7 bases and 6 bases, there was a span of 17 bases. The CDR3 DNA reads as TGTGCCAGTACGGGGCGGAAGTCGTCGGATACGCAGTATTTT. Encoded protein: CASTGRKSSDTQYF.

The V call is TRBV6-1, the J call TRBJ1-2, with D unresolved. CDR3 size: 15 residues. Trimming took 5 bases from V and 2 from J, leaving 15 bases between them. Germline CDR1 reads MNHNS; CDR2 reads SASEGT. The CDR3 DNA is TGTGCCAGCAGTTTGGTGAATCGGCCGAACTATGGCTACACCTTC. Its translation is CASSLVNRPNYGYTF.

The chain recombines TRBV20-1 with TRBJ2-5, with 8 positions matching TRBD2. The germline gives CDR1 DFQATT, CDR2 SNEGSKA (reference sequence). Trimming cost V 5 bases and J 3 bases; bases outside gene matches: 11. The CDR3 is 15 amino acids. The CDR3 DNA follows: TGCAGTGCTCCACCCGAAGCGCGGGGGGAAGAGACCCAGTACTTC. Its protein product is CSAPPEARGEETQYF.

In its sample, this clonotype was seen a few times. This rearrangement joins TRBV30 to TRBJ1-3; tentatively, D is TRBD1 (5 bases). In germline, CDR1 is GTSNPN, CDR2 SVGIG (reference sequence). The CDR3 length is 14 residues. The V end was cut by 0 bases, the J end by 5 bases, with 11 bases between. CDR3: CAWSVGGVRNTIYF. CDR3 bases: TGTGCCTGGAGTGTAGGAGGGGTCAGAAACACCATATATTTT.